This T cell receptor beta chain was sequenced in a study of spatial heterogeneity in lung cancer. Broader study findings: Beta chains had around 12% coverage of tumor T cells, and alpha chains had about 7%. Mutation tallies in tumors tracked expanded intratumoral alpha and beta TCR counts.

Time point specified: sample taken at primary tumor resection. The roughly 66 donors had untreated early-stage non-small cell lung cancer. The input material, whole RNA from tumor, nontumor lung or frozen PBMC, was sequenced unsorted. In the library, each TCR cDNA molecule bore its own unique molecular identifier. Each CDR3 protein is one row after TCRdb ran MiXCR on the 5' RACE reads. The sample shows roughly 18,000 distinct CDR3 sequences, 5.8% of them seen only once. This clonotype occurred a few times. The antigen is not known. This beta chain is off target for a library built for alpha chains, so its abundance means little. The CDR3 covers 14 residues. Germline CDR1 MNHEY, CDR2 SVGAGI. V was clipped by 6 bases and J by 4 bases; unmatched bases: 8.

V gene TRBV6-5 combines with J gene TRBJ2-7, with 8 bases that match TRBD1. The origin of this receptor is a female donor with early-stage non-small cell lung cancer. The specimen was lung tumor tissue, collected at surgery. As DNA, the CDR3 is TGTGCCAGCAGCCGCCGACAGGGGTGGTACGAGCAGTACTTC. Translated, it gives CASSRRQGWYEQYF.